This record looks at one T cell receptor beta chain sequence and its context. Its specificity is not known. V lost 0 bases and J lost 7, with 7 bases in between. Per the germline V gene, CDR1 is DFQATT and CDR2 is SNEGSKA (reference sequence). The CDR3 contains 11 residues. Here immunoSEQ multiplex PCR was the method, and the copy in TCRdb shows in-frame clones only, minus some. The table has around 100,000 clones, about nine tenths seen once. The data belong to a study of siplizumab effects on memory and regulatory T cells. Study-level results: Where siplizumab was present, mappable alloreactive CD4+ clones averaged about 65% Treg-derived, compared with less than 35% in controls. Proliferating siplizumab-cultured Tregs lacked confirmed suppressive function. Alloreactive sequences traceable to unstimulated CD4+ memory cells were significantly reduced by siplizumab.

The sequence came from a human donor in good health. Material for sequencing was CD4+ T cells sorted from blood. This chain uses TRBV20-1 with TRBJ2-7; D not certain. CDR3 region: CSARDPWEQYF. The DNA for the CDR3 is TGCAGTGCTAGAGATCCTTGGGAGCAGTACTTC.